The 10 T cell receptor beta chains below were found in one sample sequenced in a study of T cell responses to AZD1222 COVID-19 vaccine. This table comes from immunoSEQ multiplex PCR, and its TCRdb copy is limited to in-frame clones, with some not included. The table shows approximately 210,000 clones, with just over 90% occurring only once. Material: peripheral blood, obtained 28 days after the second AZD1222 dose. The receptors were sampled from an adult who received the AZD1222 COVID-19 vaccine.

The chain recombines TRBV24-1 with TRBJ2-1; D is tentatively TRBD1 or TRBD2 (7 bases each). Looked up from germline, CDR1 is KGHDR and CDR2 is SFDVKD. Trimming stripped 5 bases from V and 7 bases from J, with 14 bases between. This CDR3 has 14 residues. CDR3 nucleotide sequence: TGTGCCACCAGTGCGGCCCAGGGGGGGAATGAGCAGTTCTTC. Translating gives CATSAAQGGNEQFF.

The chain uses TRBV6-5 and TRBJ2-2, with D perhaps TRBD1 (5 bases). The CDR3 length is 15 residues. Germline CDR1 is MNHEY and CDR2 is SVGAGI. The germline V and J ends were trimmed by 4 bases and 5 bases, with 14 bases remaining between them. The chain's CDR3 is CASSWKGRVTGELFF. The CDR3, as DNA: TGTGCCAGCAGTTGGAAGGGGCGAGTAACCGGGGAGCTGTTTTTT.

Concerning this clone itself: Within the sample, other DNA sequences also encode this same CDR3. The chain employs TRBV7-2 and TRBJ2-7; D is unresolved. V lost 5 bases to trimming and J lost 1 base, with 9 bases between them. CDR1 SGHTA and CDR2 FQGNSA come from the germline V gene. The CDR3 length is 13 residues. The CDR3: CASSPGPSYEQYF. In DNA form, the CDR3 reads TGTGCCAGCAGCCCCGGGCCTTCCTACGAGCAGTACTTC.

This chain uses TRBV28 with TRBJ2-1; TRBD1 aligns across 9 bases. There are 14 residues in the CDR3. The germline V gene encodes CDR1 MDHEN and CDR2 SYDVKM. Trimming removed 7 bases from V and 6 bases from J; junction bases left unmatched: 7. CDR3 in DNA: TGTGCCAGCATCTCACAGGGGGCGCGCAATGAGCAGTTCTTC. It translates to CASISQGARNEQFF.

The chain couples TRBV5-4 to TRBJ2-5; D uncertain. The germline V gene encodes CDR1 SGHNT and CDR2 YYREEE (reference sequence). Trimming took off 5 bases at V and 5 bases at J, with 10 bases between the two ends. The CDR3 extends over 12 amino acids. The CDR3: CASRDSLETQYF. CDR3 bases: TGTGCCAGCAGAGACTCTCTTGAGACCCAGTACTTC.

V usage is TRBV19 and J usage is TRBJ1-1, with a possible D match to TRBD1 (5 bases). The CDR3 is 16 residues long. The V gene lost 5 bases and the J gene lost 0 bases, with 16 bases spanning the gap. Germline assignment: CDR1 LNHDA and CDR2 SQIVND (reference sequence). CDR3 in amino acids: CASSSKERGLNTEAFF. The CDR3 region has the DNA TGTGCCAGTAGTTCCAAGGAAAGGGGCCTGAACACTGAAGCTTTCTTT.

This clone has only one observation. The V call is TRBV11-3, the J call TRBJ2-2; D is unclear. V lost 5 bases to trimming and J lost 6 bases, with 7 bases between them. This CDR3 region has 12 residues. CDR1 is SGHNT and CDR2 is YENEEA in the germline V gene. The CDR3 region is CASSPFAGELFF. CDR3 nucleotide sequence: TGTGCCAGCAGCCCCTTCGCCGGGGAGCTGTTTTTT.

The rearrangement joins TRBV7-2 to TRBJ2-7, with D unclear. Germline V CDR1 and CDR2: SGHTA, FQGNSA. The CDR3 extends over 12 amino acids. V was trimmed by 2 bases and J by 6 bases, leaving 8 bases between them. The CDR3 nucleotides are TGTGCCAGCAGCTTATGGGAAGTCGAGCAGTACTTC. Protein sequence: CASSLWEVEQYF.

CDR3 DNA: TGTGCCAGCAGCCAAGGGACAGGGGTTACTGAAGCTTTCTTT. Protein: CASSQGTGVTEAFF. This rearrangement joins TRBV4-2 to TRBJ1-1; TRBD1 agrees at 9 bases. Losses at the gene ends were 1 base for V and 5 bases for J; bases not matched to a gene: 2. Germline CDR1 is LGHNA and CDR2 is YNFKEQ. The CDR3 spans 14 residues.

The chain carries TRBV20-1 and TRBJ2-7, with TRBD2 matching 10 bases. V trimming: 3 bases; J trimming: 6 bases; junction bases outside the gene matches: 5. Per the germline V gene, CDR1 is DFQATT and CDR2 is SNEGSKA (reference sequence). The CDR3 has 13 amino acids. This CDR3 is CSASGLAGAEQYF. The CDR3 bases are TGCAGTGCTAGTGGCCTAGCGGGAGCCGAGCAGTACTTC.